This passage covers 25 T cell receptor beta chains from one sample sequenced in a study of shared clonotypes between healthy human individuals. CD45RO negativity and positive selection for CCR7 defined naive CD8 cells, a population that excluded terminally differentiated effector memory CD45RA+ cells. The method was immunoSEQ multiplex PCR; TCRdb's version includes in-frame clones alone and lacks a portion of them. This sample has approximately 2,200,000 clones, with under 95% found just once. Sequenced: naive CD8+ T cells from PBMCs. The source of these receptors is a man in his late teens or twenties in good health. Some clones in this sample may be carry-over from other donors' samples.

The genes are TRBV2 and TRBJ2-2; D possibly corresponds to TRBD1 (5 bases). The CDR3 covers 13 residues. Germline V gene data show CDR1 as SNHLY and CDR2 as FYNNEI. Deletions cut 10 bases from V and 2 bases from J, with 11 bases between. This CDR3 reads CAIQGGNTGELFF. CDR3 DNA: TGTGCCATCCAGGGCGGAAACACCGGGGAGCTGTTTTTT.

The chain's CDR3 is CASSSLAGGRDTQYF. DNA of the CDR3: TGTGCCAGCAGTTCCCTAGCGGGAGGGCGGGATACGCAGTATTTT. This chain joins TRBV27 and TRBJ2-3; TRBD2 matches at 12 bases. The CDR3 totals 15 residues. Germline trimming cut 4 bases from V and 6 bases from J; bases unmatched to any gene: 5. Germline V CDR1 and CDR2: MNHEY, SMNVEV (reference sequence).

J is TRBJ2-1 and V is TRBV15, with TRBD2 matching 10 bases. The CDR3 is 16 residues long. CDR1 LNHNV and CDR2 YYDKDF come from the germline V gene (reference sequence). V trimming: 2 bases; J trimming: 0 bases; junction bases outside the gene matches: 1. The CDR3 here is CATSRSGRASYNEQFF. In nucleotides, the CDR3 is TGTGCCACCAGCAGAAGCGGGAGGGCCTCCTACAATGAGCAGTTCTTC.

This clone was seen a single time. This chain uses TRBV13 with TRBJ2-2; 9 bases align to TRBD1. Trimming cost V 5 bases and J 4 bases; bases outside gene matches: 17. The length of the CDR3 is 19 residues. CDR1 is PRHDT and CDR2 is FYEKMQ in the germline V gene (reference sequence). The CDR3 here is CASSPRRRTTGGVTGELFF. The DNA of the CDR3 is TGTGCCAGCAGCCCCCGTCGTCGTACAACAGGGGGCGTCACCGGGGAGCTGTTTTTT.

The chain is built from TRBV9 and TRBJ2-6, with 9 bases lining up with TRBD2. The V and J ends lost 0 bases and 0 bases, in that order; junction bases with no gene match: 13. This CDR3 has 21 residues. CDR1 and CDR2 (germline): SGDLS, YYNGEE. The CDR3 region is CASSVVRTSENTISGANVLTF. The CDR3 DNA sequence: TGTGCCAGCAGCGTAGTGAGGACTAGCGAGAATACTATCTCTGGGGCCAACGTCCTGACTTTC.

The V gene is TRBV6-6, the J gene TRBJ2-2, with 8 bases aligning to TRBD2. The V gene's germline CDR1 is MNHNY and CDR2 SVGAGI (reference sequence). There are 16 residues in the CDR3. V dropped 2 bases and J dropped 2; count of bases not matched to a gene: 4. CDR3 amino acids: CASSYVAGGNTGELFF. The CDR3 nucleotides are TGTGCCAGCAGTTACGTTGCGGGAGGTAACACCGGGGAGCTGTTTTTT.

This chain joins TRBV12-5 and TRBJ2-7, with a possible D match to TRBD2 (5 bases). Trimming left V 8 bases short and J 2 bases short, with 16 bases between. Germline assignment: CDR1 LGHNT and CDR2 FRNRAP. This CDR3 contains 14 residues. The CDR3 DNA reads TGTGCTAGTTCTCCTCCGGGGTCCCCCTACGAGCAGTACTTC. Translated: CASSPPGSPYEQYF.

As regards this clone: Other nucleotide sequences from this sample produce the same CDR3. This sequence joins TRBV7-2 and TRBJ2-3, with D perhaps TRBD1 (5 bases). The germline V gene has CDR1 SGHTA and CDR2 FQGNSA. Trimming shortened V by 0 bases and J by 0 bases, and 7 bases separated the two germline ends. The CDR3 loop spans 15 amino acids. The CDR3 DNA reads TGTGCCAGCAGCTTAGCGGGGCCCAGCACAGATACGCAGTATTTT. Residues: CASSLAGPSTDTQYF.

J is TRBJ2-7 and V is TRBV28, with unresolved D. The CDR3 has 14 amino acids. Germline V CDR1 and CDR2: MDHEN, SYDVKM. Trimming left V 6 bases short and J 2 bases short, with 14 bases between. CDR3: CASRLRSSTYEQYF. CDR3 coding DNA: TGTGCCAGCAGGCTAAGAAGTAGCACCTACGAGCAGTACTTC.

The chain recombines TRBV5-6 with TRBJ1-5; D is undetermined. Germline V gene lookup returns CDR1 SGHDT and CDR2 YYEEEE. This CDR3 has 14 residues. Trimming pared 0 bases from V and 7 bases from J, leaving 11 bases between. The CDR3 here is CASSLANLQQPQHF. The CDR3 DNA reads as TGTGCCAGCAGCTTGGCCAATTTGCAACAGCCCCAGCATTTT.

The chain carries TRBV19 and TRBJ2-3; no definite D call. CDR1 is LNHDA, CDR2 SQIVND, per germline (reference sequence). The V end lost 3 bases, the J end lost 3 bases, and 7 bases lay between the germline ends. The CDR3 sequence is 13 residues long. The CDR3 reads CASSMFWTDTQYF. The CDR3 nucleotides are TGTGCCAGTAGTATGTTTTGGACAGATACGCAGTATTTT.

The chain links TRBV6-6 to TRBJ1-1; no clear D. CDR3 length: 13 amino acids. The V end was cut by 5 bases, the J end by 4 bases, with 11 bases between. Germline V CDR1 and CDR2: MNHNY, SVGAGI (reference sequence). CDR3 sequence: CASSVRMSTEAFF. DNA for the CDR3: TGTGCCAGCAGTGTGAGGATGAGCACTGAAGCTTTCTTT.

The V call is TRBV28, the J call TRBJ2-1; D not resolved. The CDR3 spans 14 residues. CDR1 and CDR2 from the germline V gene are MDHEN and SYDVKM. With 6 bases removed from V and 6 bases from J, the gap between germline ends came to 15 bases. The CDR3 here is CASRKIMLGNEQFF. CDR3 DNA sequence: TGTGCCAGCAGAAAGATAATGCTAGGCAATGAGCAGTTCTTC. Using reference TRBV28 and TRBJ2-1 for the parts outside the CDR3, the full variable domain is DVKVTQSSRYLVKRTGEKVFLECVQDMDHENMFWYRQDPGLGLRLIYFSYDVKMKEKGDIPEGYSVSREKKERFSLILESASTNQTSMYLCASRKIMLGNEQFFGPGTRLTVL.

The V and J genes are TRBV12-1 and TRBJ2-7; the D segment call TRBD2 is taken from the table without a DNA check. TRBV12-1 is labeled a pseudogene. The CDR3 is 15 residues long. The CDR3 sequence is CASSFEAGGPYEQYF. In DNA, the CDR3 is TGTGCCAGCAGCTTTGAGGCGGGAGGGCCCTACGAGCAGTACTTC.

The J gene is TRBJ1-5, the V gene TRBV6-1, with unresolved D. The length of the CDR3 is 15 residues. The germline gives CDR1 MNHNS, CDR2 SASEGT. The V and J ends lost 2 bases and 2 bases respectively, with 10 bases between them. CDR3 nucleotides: TGTGCCAGCAGTGAACGCCCCATCGGCAATCAGCCCCAGCATTTT. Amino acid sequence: CASSERPIGNQPQHF.

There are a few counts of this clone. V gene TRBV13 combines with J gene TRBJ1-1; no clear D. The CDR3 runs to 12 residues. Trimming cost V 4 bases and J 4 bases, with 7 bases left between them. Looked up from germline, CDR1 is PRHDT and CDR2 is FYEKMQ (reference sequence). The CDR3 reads CASSSSSTEAFF. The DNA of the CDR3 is TGTGCCAGCAGCTCGTCGTCCACTGAAGCTTTCTTT.

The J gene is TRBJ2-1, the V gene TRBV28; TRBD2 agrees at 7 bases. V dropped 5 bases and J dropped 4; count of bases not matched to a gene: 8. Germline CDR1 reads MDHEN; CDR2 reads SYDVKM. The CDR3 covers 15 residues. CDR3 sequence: CASSPGTIGYNEQFF. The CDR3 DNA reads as TGTGCCAGCAGTCCCGGGACTATCGGATACAATGAGCAGTTCTTC.

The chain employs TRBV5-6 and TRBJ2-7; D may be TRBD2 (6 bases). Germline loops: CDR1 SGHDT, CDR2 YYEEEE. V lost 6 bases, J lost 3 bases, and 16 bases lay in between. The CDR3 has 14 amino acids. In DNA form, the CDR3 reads TGTGCCAGCACCTCCGGGACTGCCGTCTACGAGCAGTACTTC. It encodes CASTSGTAVYEQYF.

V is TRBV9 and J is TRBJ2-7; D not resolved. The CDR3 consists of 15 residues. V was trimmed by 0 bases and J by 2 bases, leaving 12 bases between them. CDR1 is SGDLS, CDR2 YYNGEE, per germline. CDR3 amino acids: CASSVGAGTTYEQYF. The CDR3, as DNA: TGTGCCAGCAGCGTAGGGGCAGGCACCACCTACGAGCAGTACTTC.

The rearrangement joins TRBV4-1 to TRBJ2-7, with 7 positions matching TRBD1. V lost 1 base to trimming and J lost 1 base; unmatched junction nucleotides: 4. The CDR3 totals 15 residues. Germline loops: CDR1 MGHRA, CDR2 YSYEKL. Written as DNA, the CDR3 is TGCGCCAGCAGCCAAGGGTGGGACAGATCCTACGAGCAGTACTTC. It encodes CASSQGWDRSYEQYF.

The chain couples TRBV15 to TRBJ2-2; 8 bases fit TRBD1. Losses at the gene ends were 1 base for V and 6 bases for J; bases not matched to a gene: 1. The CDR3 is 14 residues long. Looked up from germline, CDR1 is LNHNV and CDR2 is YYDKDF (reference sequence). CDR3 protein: CATSRVQGAGELFF. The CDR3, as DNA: TGTGCCACCAGCAGAGTACAGGGGGCCGGGGAGCTGTTTTTT.

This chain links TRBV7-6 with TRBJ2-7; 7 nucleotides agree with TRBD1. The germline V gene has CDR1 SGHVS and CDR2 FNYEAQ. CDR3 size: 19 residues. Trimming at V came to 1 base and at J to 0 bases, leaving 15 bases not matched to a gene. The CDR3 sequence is CASSLETLRTGASSYEQYF. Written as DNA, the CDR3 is TGTGCCAGCAGCTTAGAGACTCTTAGGACAGGCGCGAGCTCCTACGAGCAGTACTTC. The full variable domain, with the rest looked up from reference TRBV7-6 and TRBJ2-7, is GAGVSQSPRYKVTKRGQDVALRCDPISGHVSLYWYRQALGQGPEFLTYFNYEAQQDKSGLPNDRFSAERPEGSISTLTIQRTEQRDSAMYRCASSLETLRTGASSYEQYFGPGTRLTVT.

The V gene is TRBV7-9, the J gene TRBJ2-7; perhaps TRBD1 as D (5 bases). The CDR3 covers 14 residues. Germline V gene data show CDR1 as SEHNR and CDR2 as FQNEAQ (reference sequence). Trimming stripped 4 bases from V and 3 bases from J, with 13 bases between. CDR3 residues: CASSSPRQFYEQYF. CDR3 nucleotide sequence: TGTGCCAGCAGCTCCCCCAGACAGTTCTACGAGCAGTACTTC.

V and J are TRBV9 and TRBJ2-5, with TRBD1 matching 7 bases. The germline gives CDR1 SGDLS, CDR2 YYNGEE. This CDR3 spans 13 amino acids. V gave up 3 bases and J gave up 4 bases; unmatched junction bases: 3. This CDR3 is CASSDDRAETQYF. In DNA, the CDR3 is TGTGCCAGCAGCGACGACAGGGCAGAGACCCAGTACTTC.

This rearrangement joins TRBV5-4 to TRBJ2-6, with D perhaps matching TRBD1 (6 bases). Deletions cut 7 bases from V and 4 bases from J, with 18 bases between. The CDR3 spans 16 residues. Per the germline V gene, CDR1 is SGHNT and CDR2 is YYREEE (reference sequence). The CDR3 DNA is TGTGCCAGCCAACCCGGGCTGGGGGCCGGGGCCAACGTCCTGACTTTC. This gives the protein CASQPGLGAGANVLTF. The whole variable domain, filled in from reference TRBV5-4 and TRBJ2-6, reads ETGVTQSPTHLIKTRGQQVTLRCSSQSGHNTVSWYQQALGQGPQFIFQYYREEENGRGNFPPRFSGLQFPNYSSELNVNALELDDSALYLCASQPGLGAGANVLTFGAGSRLTVL.